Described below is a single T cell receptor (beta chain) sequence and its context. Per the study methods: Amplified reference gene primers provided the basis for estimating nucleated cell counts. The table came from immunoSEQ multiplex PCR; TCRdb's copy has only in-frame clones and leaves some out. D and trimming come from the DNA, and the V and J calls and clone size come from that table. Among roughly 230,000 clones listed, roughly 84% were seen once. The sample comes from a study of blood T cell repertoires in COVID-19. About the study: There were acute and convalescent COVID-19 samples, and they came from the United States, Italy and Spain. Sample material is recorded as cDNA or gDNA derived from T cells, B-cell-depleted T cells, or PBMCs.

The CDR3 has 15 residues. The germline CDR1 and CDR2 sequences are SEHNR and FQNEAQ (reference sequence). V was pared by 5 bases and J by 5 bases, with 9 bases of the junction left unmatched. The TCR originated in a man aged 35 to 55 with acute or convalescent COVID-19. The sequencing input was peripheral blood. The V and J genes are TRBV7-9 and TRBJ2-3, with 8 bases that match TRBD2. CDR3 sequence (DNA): TGTGCCAGCAGCACCGGGGGGGTTTACGAAGATACGCAGTATTTT. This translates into CASSTGGVYEDTQYF.